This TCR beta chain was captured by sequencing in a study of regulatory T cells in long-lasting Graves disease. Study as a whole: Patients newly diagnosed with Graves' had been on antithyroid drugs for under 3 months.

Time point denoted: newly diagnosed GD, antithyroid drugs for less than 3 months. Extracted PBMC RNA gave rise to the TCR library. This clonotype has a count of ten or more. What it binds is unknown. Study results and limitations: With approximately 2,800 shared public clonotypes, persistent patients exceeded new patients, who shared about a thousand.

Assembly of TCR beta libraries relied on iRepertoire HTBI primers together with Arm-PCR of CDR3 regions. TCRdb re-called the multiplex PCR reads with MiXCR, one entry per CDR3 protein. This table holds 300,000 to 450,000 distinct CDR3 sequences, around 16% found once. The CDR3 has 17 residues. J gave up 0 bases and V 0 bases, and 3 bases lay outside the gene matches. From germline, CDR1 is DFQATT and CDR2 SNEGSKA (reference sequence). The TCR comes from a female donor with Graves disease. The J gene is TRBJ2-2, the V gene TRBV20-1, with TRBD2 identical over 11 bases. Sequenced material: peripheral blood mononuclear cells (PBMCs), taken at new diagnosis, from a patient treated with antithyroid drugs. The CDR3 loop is CSARDLAGGANTGELFF. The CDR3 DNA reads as TGCAGTGCTAGAGATTTAGCGGGAGGGGCGAACACCGGGGAGCTGTTTTTT.